The 16 T cell receptor beta chains below were found in one sample sequenced in a study of molecular identifiers for immune sequencing clone quantification. TCRdb redid the calling of the PCR reads with MiXCR, one entry per CDR3 protein. The profile shows hundreds of thousands of distinct CDR3 sequences, 25% of them singletons. Sequencing was performed on naive CD8+ T cells from blood, with Jurkat cell RNA spiked in. As for subset: FACS-sorted CD8+CD4-CCR7+CD45RA+ naive T cells. The origin of the receptors is a human donor in good health. Some libraries in this study had Jurkat cell RNA spiked in.

Of note for this clonotype: At one end the junction does not follow the germline gene, possibly because of a read error. This rearrangement joins TRBV28 to TRBJ1-4, with D hard to call. The germline V gene has CDR1 MDHEN and CDR2 SYDVKM. The CDR3 is 12 amino acids. The DNA of the CDR3 is TGTGCCGGCAGTCTGTATAATGAAAAACTGTTTTTT. Protein sequence: CAGSLYNEKLFF.

This rearrangement joins TRBV4-3 to TRBJ2-1; D ambiguous. This CDR3 has 15 amino acids. The germline V and J ends were trimmed by 4 bases and 2 bases, with 12 bases remaining between them. Germline V gene lookup returns CDR1 LGHNA and CDR2 YSLEER. The CDR3 is CASSLESGAYNEQFF. The CDR3 DNA sequence: TGCGCCAGCAGCCTCGAATCTGGGGCCTACAATGAGCAGTTCTTC.

This clonotype was found a few times. This sequence joins TRBV25-1 and TRBJ2-3, with D perhaps matching TRBD1 or TRBD2 (5 bases each). Germline V gives CDR1 MGHDK, CDR2 SYGVNS. V dropped 1 base and J dropped 4 bases, with 18 bases sitting between them. This CDR3 spans 17 amino acids. CDR3 nucleotides: TGTGCCAGCAGTGAATTGGGGACCCATACCGCATCAGATACGCAGTATTTT. Encoded protein: CASSELGTHTASDTQYF.

The table lists this clonotype with many counts. V and J are TRBV12-3 or TRBV12-4 and TRBJ2-3, with a tentative D call TRBD2 (5 bases). The CDR3 has 15 amino acids. V was shortened by 6 bases and J by 6 bases, with 19 bases between the two germline ends. The CDR3 loop is CASSHELLEFDTQYF. CDR3 nucleotides: TGTGCCAGCAGCCACGAACTACTAGAGTTTGATACGCAGTATTTT.

Points on this clonotype: This may come from a read error, since a much larger clone is one base off. The V and J genes are TRBV7-9 and TRBJ2-3; 7 nucleotides match TRBD1. The J segment lost 5 bases and the V segment lost 3 bases, leaving 11 bases of the junction unmatched. The germline V gene has CDR1 SEHNR and CDR2 FQNEAQ (reference sequence). The CDR3 runs 16 residues. CDR3: CASSFVSGGEGDTQYF. DNA of the CDR3: TGTGCCAGCAGCTTTGTGTCAGGGGGTGAAGGAGATACGCAGTATTTT. The whole variable domain, remainder taken from reference TRBV7-9 and TRBJ2-3, is DTGVSQNPRHKITKRGQNVTFRCDPISEHNRLYWYRQTLGQGPEFLTYFQNEAQLEKSRLLSDRFSAERPKGSFSTLEIQRTEQGDSAMYLCASSFVSGGEGDTQYFGPGTRLTVL.

Concerning this clonotype itself: Since a much larger clone is just one base distant, this may be a read error. The chain uses TRBV4-3 and TRBJ1-3; maybe TRBD1 (5 bases). Germline CDR1 and CDR2: LGHNA and YSLEER. The CDR3 runs to 18 residues. V lost 4 bases and J 1 base, leaving 20 bases between the germline ends. The DNA of the CDR3 is TGCGCCAGCAGCCGACCGAGGGACGCAGATTTTTCTGGAAACACCATATATTTT. Translated, it gives CASSRPRDADFSGNTIYF.

CDR3 sequence (DNA): TGTGCCAGCAACCGTCCCTCGCAGGCCGCCGAAAAACTGTTTTTT. It encodes CASNRPSQAAEKLFF. The chain recombines TRBV6-2 or TRBV6-3 with TRBJ1-4; D is uncertain. Trimming removed 7 bases from V and 8 bases from J, with 20 bases in between. Germline values: CDR1 MNHEY, CDR2 SVGEGT. The CDR3 runs to 15 residues.

This clonotype was recorded at least ten times. The chain employs TRBV5-4 and TRBJ2-3, with 7 bases aligning to TRBD1. The CDR3 length is 16 residues. Germline lookup yields CDR1 SGHNT and CDR2 YYREEE (reference sequence). V was pared by 2 bases and J by 3 bases, with 9 bases of the junction left unmatched. As DNA, the CDR3 is TGTGCCAGCAGCTTCGACAGGGATGTTAGGACAGATACGCAGTATTTT. This encodes CASSFDRDVRTDTQYF.

The chain links TRBV6-5 to TRBJ1-2, with D possibly TRBD1 on 6 matching bases. This CDR3 contains 13 residues. Trimming took off 4 bases at V and 6 bases at J, with 12 bases between the two ends. CDR1 MNHEY and CDR2 SVGAGI come from the germline V gene. CDR3 DNA: TGTGCCAGCAGTTTCCAGGGGCAGAATGGCTACACCTTC. Protein: CASSFQGQNGYTF.

This clonotype has ten or more counts. J is TRBJ1-1 and V is TRBV7-9; TRBD1 matches at 7 bases. The junction had 4 bases not matched to a gene; V was cut back by 4 bases and J by 8 bases. Germline V gene data show CDR1 as SEHNR and CDR2 as FQNEAQ (reference sequence). This CDR3 spans 12 amino acids. CDR3 in DNA: TGTGCCAGCAGCTCAGACAGGGTGGAAGCTTTCTTT. Encoded protein: CASSSDRVEAFF. Filled out from reference TRBV7-9 and TRBJ1-1, the complete variable domain reads DTGVSQNPRHKITKRGQNVTFRCDPISEHNRLYWYRQTLGQGPEFLTYFQNEAQLEKSRLLSDRFSAERPKGSFSTLEIQRTEQGDSAMYLCASSSDRVEAFFGQGTRLTVV.

Notes on this clonotype: At one of its ends the junction is not consistent with the germline gene, which may arise from a read error. The chain couples TRBV7-9 to TRBJ2-6, with a weak D call TRBD1 (6 bases). CDR3 size: 16 residues. Germline CDR1 SEHNR, CDR2 FQNEAQ (reference sequence). The CDR3 sequence is CARRPPGGLGANVLPF. The CDR3 coding sequence is TGTGCCCGCCGCCCGCCAGGCGGATTGGGGGCCAACGTCCTGCCTTTC.

This clonotype has only a few counts. The chain has TRBV24-1 and TRBJ1-1; tentatively, D is TRBD1 (5 bases). The CDR3 has 15 amino acids. CDR1 is KGHDR, CDR2 SFDVKD, per germline. The V gene lost 1 base and the J gene lost 5 bases, with 13 bases spanning the gap. The CDR3 is CATSDFKGSWTEAFF. The CDR3 DNA follows: TGTGCCACCAGTGATTTTAAGGGGAGTTGGACTGAAGCTTTCTTT.

In its sample, this clonotype was seen many times. This chain links TRBV12-3 or TRBV12-4 with TRBJ2-2, with no clear D. This CDR3 has 16 amino acids. The V and J ends lost 2 bases and 4 bases respectively, with 14 bases between them. CDR3 coding DNA: TGTGCCAGCAGTTTAATGGCAGGTCGTAGCACCGGGGAGCTGTTTTTT. Translating gives CASSLMAGRSTGELFF.

This clonotype was observed at least ten times. The chain joins TRBV28 to TRBJ1-1, with unresolved D. Trimming removed 6 bases at V and 0 bases at J, with 5 bases between. The CDR3 consists of 12 residues. Germline lookup yields CDR1 MDHEN and CDR2 SYDVKM. The CDR3: CASSPLNTEAFF. DNA for the CDR3: TGTGCCAGCAGCCCTCTGAACACTGAAGCTTTCTTT.

This clonotype was counted between two and nine times. The chain couples TRBV20-1 to TRBJ2-5; D unclear. Trimming cost V 2 bases and J 5 bases, with 15 bases left between them. The CDR3 is 14 residues long. The germline V gene has CDR1 DFQATT and CDR2 SNEGSKA (reference sequence). The CDR3 DNA reads TGCAGTGCTAGAAGTAGTGCTAGATGGGAGACCCAGTACTTC. Encoded protein: CSARSSARWETQYF.

This clonotype was picked up a small number of times. The chain joins TRBV6-2 or TRBV6-3 to TRBJ2-7; D not resolved. Trimming cost V 0 bases and J 6 bases, with 12 bases left between them. Germline CDR1 and CDR2: MNHEY and SVGEGT. This CDR3 comprises 14 residues. The CDR3 DNA reads TGTGCCAGCAGTTACTCTGGACCGGCTTTCGAGCAGTACTTC. It encodes CASSYSGPAFEQYF.